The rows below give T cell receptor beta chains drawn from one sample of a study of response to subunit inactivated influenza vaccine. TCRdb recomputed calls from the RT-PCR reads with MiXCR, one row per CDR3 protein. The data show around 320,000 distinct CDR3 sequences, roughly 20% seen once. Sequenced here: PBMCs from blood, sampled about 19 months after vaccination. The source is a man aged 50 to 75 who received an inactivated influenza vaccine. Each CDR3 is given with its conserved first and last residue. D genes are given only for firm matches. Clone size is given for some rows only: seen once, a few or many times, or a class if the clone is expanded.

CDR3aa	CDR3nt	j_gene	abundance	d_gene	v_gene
CSVEEGTRGETQYF	TGCAGCGTTGAAGAGGGGACCCGAGGAGAGACCCAGTACTTC	TRBJ2-5	.	.	TRBV29-1
CASSMAWVDYEQYF	TGTGCCAGTAGTATGGCCTGGGTAGACTACGAGCAGTACTTC	TRBJ2-7	.	.	TRBV19
CASSQGPSENTEAFF	TGCGCCAGCAGCCAAGGACCGAGTGAAAACACTGAAGCTTTCTTT	TRBJ1-1	few	.	TRBV5-1
CASSLGGALTNTEAFF	TGCGCCAGCAGCTTGGGAGGGGCCCTTACGAACACTGAAGCTTTCTTT	TRBJ1-1	.	.	TRBV5-1
CASSQALGGTGELFF	TGCGCCAGCAGCCAAGCCCTAGGGGGCACCGGGGAGCTGTTTTTT	TRBJ2-2	.	.	TRBV4-3
CASQGANFGELFF	TGTGCCAGCCAGGGGGCGAATTTCGGGGAGCTGTTTTTT	TRBJ2-2	.	TRBD1	TRBV6-2/TRBV6-3
CASSLGAGADEKLFF	TGCGCCAGCTCCCTCGGGGCGGGAGCAGATGAAAAACTGTTTTTT	TRBJ1-4	.	.	TRBV5-1
CSASLGLLRDTEAFF	TGCAGTGCTAGCCTCGGACTCCTCAGGGACACTGAAGCTTTCTTT	TRBJ1-1	few	.	TRBV20-1
CASSPPQGRFWF	TGCGCCAGCAGCCCACCACAGGGGAGATTCTGGTTC	TRBJ2-1	few	TRBD1	TRBV4-1
CASSKGLAEFSSSYNEQFF	TGTGCCAGCAGCAAAGGACTAGCGGAGTTCTCAAGCTCCTACAATGAGCAGTTCTTC	TRBJ2-1	few	.	TRBV21-1
CASSLSGTEAFF	TGTGCCAGCAGTTTATCGGGGACTGAAGCTTTCTTT	TRBJ1-1	many	.	TRBV12-3/TRBV12-4
CASSLSTGNTEAFF	TGTGCCAGCAGCTTATCGACGGGGAACACTGAAGCTTTCTTT	TRBJ1-1	many	.	TRBV7-2
CASSLTGGLGANVLTF	TGTGCCAGCAGTTTGACAGGGGGGCTTGGGGCCAACGTCCTGACTTTC	TRBJ2-6	few	TRBD1	TRBV27
CASSQGVLRDTEAFF	TGCGCCAGCAGCCAAGGGGTCCTTCGGGACACTGAAGCTTTCTTT	TRBJ1-1	few	.	TRBV4-1
CASSGAGLAQSEQFF	TGCGCCAGCAGCGGTGCGGGACTAGCTCAGAGTGAGCAGTTCTTC	TRBJ2-1	.	TRBD2	TRBV5-1
CASSLGGGRDTEAFF	TGTGCCAGCAGCTTGGGCGGGGGTCGGGACACTGAAGCTTTCTTT	TRBJ1-1	many	.	TRBV11-2
CSARDRNYGYTF	TGCAGCGCCCGGGACAGGAACTATGGCTACACCTTC	TRBJ1-2	many	TRBD1	TRBV29-1
CADLTGAHEQYF	TGCGCCGATCTAACAGGGGCGCACGAGCAGTACTTC	TRBJ2-7	.	TRBD1	TRBV23-1
CASSQLQGASNYGYTF	TGTGCCAGCAGTCAGCTCCAGGGGGCGAGTAACTATGGCTACACCTTC	TRBJ1-2	.	TRBD1	TRBV6-1
CASSVSSAWQYF	TGTGCCAGCAGCGTTTCTAGCGCGTGGCAGTATTTT	TRBJ2-3	.	.	TRBV7-9
CASSLTLSSGNTIYF	TGTGCCAGCAGTTTGACTTTAAGCTCTGGAAACACCATATATTTT	TRBJ1-3	.	.	TRBV28
CSARDSGPTNEKLFF	TGCAGTGCTAGAGATTCTGGCCCAACTAATGAAAAACTGTTTTTT	TRBJ1-4	few	.	TRBV20-1
CASSLQDTYEQYF	TGTGCCAGCTCACTACAGGATACCTACGAGCAGTACTTC	TRBJ2-7	once	.	TRBV18
CASSSKGQAGYEQYF	TGTGCCAGCAGCAGTAAGGGACAGGCGGGGTACGAGCAGTACTTC	TRBJ2-7	.	TRBD1	TRBV6-1
CSVVAFQGVMMYEQYF	TGCAGCGTTGTTGCTTTTCAGGGGGTAATGATGTACGAGCAGTACTTC	TRBJ2-7	.	TRBD1	TRBV29-1
CATSNPGTEAFF	TGTGCCACCAGCAACCCAGGCACTGAAGCTTTCTTT	TRBJ1-1	.	.	TRBV15
CASSQGGQGPYNEQFF	TGCGCCAGCAGCCAAGGTGGACAGGGACCCTACAATGAGCAGTTCTTC	TRBJ2-1	few	TRBD1	TRBV4-3
CASSIVSAYTGELFF	TGCGCCAGCAGTATAGTCTCCGCGTACACCGGGGAGCTGTTTTTT	TRBJ2-2	.	.	TRBV5-1
CASSFAANYGYTF	TGTGCCAGCAGCTTTGCAGCTAACTATGGCTACACCTTC	TRBJ1-2	few	.	TRBV7-2
CASSYDGQGDYTEAFF	TGTGCCAGCAGCTACGACGGACAGGGGGATTATACTGAAGCTTTCTTT	TRBJ1-1	few	TRBD1	TRBV7-2
CSVEVSGTGNQPQHF	TGCAGCGTTGAAGTCTCCGGGACAGGGAATCAGCCCCAGCATTTT	TRBJ1-5	many	TRBD1	TRBV29-1
CASSLGPKPTDTQYF	TGCGCCAGCAGCTTGGGGCCAAAACCCACAGATACGCAGTATTTT	TRBJ2-3	few	.	TRBV5-1
CASSLTWGTSGEQETQYF	TGTGCCAGCAGCTTAACTTGGGGGACTAGCGGGGAACAAGAGACCCAGTACTTC	TRBJ2-5	few	TRBD2	TRBV11-2
CASSLAGSSGNTIYF	TGTGCCAGCAGCTTAGCGGGCAGCTCTGGAAACACCATATATTTT	TRBJ1-3	few	.	TRBV11-2
CTSSVGQGATETQYF	TGTACCAGCAGCGTAGGGCAGGGGGCGACGGAGACCCAGTACTTC	TRBJ2-5	once	TRBD1	TRBV9
CASSFRMGRMLTYEQYF	TGTGCCAGCAGCTTTCGGATGGGACGGATGTTAACCTACGAGCAGTACTTC	TRBJ2-7	.	.	TRBV5-6
CASSYPRTGGRGQPQHF	TGTGCCAGCAGTTACCCAAGGACAGGGGGGAGAGGGCAGCCCCAGCATTTT	TRBJ1-5	few	TRBD1	TRBV6-2/TRBV6-3
CASSLDLPMNTEAFF	TGTGCCAGCAGCTTAGATCTGCCAATGAACACTGAAGCTTTCTTT	TRBJ1-1	once	.	TRBV11-2
CSARDPGAYGNEQFF	TGCAGTGCTAGAGATCCGGGGGCTTATGGCAATGAGCAGTTCTTC	TRBJ2-1	.	.	TRBV20-1
CASSYSSVGRTNYGYTF	TGTGCCAGCAGTTACTCGAGCGTGGGCCGGACTAACTATGGCTACACCTTC	TRBJ1-2	.	.	TRBV6-5
CASSLSFFTAGLSEKLFF	TGTGCCAGCAGTTTATCCTTTTTTACGGCAGGGCTGTCTGAAAAACTGTTTTTT	TRBJ1-4	.	.	TRBV27
CSASQGSNYGYTF	TGCAGTGCTAGTCAGGGGAGTAACTATGGCTACACCTTC	TRBJ1-2	few	.	TRBV20-1